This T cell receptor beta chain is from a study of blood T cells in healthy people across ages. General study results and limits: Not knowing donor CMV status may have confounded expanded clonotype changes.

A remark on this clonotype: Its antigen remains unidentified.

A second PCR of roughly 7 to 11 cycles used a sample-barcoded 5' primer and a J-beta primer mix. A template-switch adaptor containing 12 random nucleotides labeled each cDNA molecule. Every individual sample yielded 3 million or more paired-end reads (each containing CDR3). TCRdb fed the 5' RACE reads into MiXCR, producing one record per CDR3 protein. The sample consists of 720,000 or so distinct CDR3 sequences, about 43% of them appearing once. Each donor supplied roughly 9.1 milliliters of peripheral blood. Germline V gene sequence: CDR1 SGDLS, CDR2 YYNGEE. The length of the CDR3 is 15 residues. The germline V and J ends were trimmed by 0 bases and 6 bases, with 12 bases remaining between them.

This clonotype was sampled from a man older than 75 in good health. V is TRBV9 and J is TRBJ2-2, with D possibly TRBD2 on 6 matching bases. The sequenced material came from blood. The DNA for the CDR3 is TGTGCCAGCAGCGTAGGACTAGAAGTGGCCGGGGAGCTGTTTTTT. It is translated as CASSVGLEVAGELFF.